Below, 9 T cell receptor beta chains from the same sample are listed, as sequenced in a study of shared clonotypes between healthy human individuals. Using immunoSEQ multiplex PCR, the repertoire was profiled, and TCRdb retains in-frame clones only, with some absent. This sample has roughly 2.4 million clones, with under 97% found just once. Material: naive CD4+ T cells sorted from blood. Subset indicated: CD45RA+ positively selected. Receptors originate from a man in his late teens or twenties in good health.

The chain links TRBV5-8 to TRBJ1-5; D gene unclear. Germline CDR1 SGHTS, CDR2 YDEGEE. Trimming pared 4 bases from V and 1 base from J, leaving 9 bases between. This CDR3 region has 14 residues. The CDR3 loop reads CASSPGWSNQPQHF. The CDR3 DNA reads as TGTGCCAGCAGCCCCGGCTGGAGCAATCAGCCCCAGCATTTT. The entire variable domain, with the rest obtained from reference TRBV5-8 and TRBJ1-5, is as follows: EAGVTQSPTHLIKTRGQQATLRCSPISGHTSVYWYQQALGLGLQFLLWYDEGEERNRGNFPPRFSGRQFPNYSSELNVNALELEDSALYLCASSPGWSNQPQHFGDGTRLSIL.

In nucleotides, the CDR3 is TGCGCCAGCAGCTACCGGACTAGCGGGAGCACAGATACGCAGTATTTT. Translated: CASSYRTSGSTDTQYF. The rearrangement uses TRBV5-1 and TRBJ2-3; 11 bases are a match to TRBD2. This CDR3 is 16 amino acids long. V trimming: 3 bases; J trimming: 0 bases; junction bases outside the gene matches: 3. Germline CDR1 is SGHRS and CDR2 is YFSETQ.

J is TRBJ2-2 and V is TRBV2; D is possibly TRBD1 (5 bases). The germline V gene encodes CDR1 SNHLY and CDR2 FYNNEI. Trimming took 7 bases from V and 3 from J, leaving 15 bases between them. This CDR3 contains 15 residues. The CDR3 sequence: CASKGSGWDTGELFF. The CDR3 coding sequence is TGTGCCAGCAAGGGGTCAGGGTGGGACACCGGGGAGCTGTTTTTT.

On this clone itself: Other nucleotide sequences in the sample specify the same CDR3. The chain recombines TRBV6-5 with TRBJ2-7, with 7 bases lining up with TRBD2. This CDR3 comprises 14 residues. Trimming took 4 bases from V and 0 from J; bases not matched to a gene: 3. Germline CDR1 reads MNHEY; CDR2 reads SVGAGI. In DNA form, the CDR3 reads TGTGCCAGCAGTTCCGGGACTACCTCCTACGAGCAGTACTTC. Its protein is CASSSGTTSYEQYF.

CDR3 sequence (DNA): TGTGCCAGCAGCACAAGGGACAGGGGCAACGACGAGCAGTACTTC. Its translation is CASSTRDRGNDEQYF. This chain connects TRBV21-1 to TRBJ2-7; TRBD1, the table's D call, lacks a check against the DNA. TRBV21-1 counts as a pseudogene. The CDR3 covers 15 residues.

With respect to this clone: The same CDR3 can be traced to other DNA sequences in this sample. J is TRBJ2-7 and V is TRBV7-9, with D hard to call. Trimming shortened V by 1 base and J by 2 bases, and 9 bases separated the two germline ends. Germline V gene lookup returns CDR1 SEHNR and CDR2 FQNEAQ (reference sequence). CDR3 length equals 14 residues. The CDR3 nucleotides are TGTGCCAGCAGCTTAGGGACGGGCACCTACGAGCAGTACTTC. Protein product: CASSLGTGTYEQYF.

The CDR3 bases are TGTGCCAGTAGTATGCGGGGACCTAACTATGGCTACACCTTC. This encodes CASSMRGPNYGYTF. The rearrangement joins TRBV19 to TRBJ1-2; a possible D gene is TRBD1 (5 bases). This CDR3 comprises 14 residues. Germline V gives CDR1 LNHDA, CDR2 SQIVND (reference sequence). Trimming removed 3 bases from V and 0 bases from J, with 8 bases in between.

The count of this clone is one. This chain joins TRBV7-2 and TRBJ1-5, with unresolved D. This CDR3 spans 13 amino acids. V was trimmed by 1 base and J by 6 bases, leaving 7 bases between them. In germline, CDR1 is SGHTA, CDR2 FQGNSA. CDR3 protein: CASSLDGSQPQHF. The CDR3 DNA follows: TGTGCCAGCAGCTTAGACGGGTCTCAGCCCCAGCATTTT.

J is TRBJ2-7 and V is TRBV6-5, with D hard to call. V was clipped by 5 bases and J by 2 bases, with 1 base between them. The CDR3 extends over 10 amino acids. Germline CDR1 and CDR2: MNHEY and SVGAGI. The CDR3 sequence is CASSAYEQYF. DNA for the CDR3: TGTGCCAGCAGTGCCTACGAGCAGTACTTC.